The clone carrying this T cell receptor beta chain was observed a few times. What it recognizes is unknown. V lost 3 bases, J lost 8 bases, and 13 bases lay in between. The CDR3 sequence is 14 residues long. Germline CDR1 is SGHTA and CDR2 is FQGNSA. TCRdb reprocessed the RT-PCR reads via MiXCR and lists one record per CDR3 protein. Among fewer than 600,000 distinct CDR3 sequences listed, approximately 7.7% were seen once. The sample is drawn from a study of response to subunit inactivated influenza vaccine. Findings of the study overall: Each seasonal flu vaccination may recruit only limited new T cells, authors suggested.

The sample consisted of PBMCs from blood, taken around 25 months after vaccination. The chain couples TRBV7-2 to TRBJ1-4; D not certain. The receptor was isolated from a man aged 50 to 69 who received an inactivated influenza vaccine. DNA of the CDR3: TGTGCCAGCAGCTTGCCAGCCAACGGCGAAAAACTGTTTTTT. This codes for CASSLPANGEKLFF. The full variable domain, completed using reference TRBV7-2 and TRBJ1-4, is GAGVSQSPSNKVTEKGKDVELRCDPISGHTALYWYRQSLGQGLEFLIYFQGNSAPDKSGLPSDRFSAERTGGSVSTLTIQRTQQEDSAVYLCASSLPANGEKLFFGSGTQLSVL.